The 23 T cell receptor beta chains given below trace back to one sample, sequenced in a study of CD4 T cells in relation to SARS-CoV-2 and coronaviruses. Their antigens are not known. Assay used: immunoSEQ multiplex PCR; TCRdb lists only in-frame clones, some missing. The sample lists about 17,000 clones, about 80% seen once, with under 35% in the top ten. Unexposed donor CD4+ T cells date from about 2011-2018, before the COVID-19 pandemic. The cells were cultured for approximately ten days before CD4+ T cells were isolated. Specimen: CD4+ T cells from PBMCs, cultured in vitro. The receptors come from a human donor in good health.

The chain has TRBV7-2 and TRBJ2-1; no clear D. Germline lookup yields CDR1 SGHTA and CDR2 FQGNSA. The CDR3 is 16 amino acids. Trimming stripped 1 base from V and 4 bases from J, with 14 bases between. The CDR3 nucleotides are TGTGCCAGCAGCTTAGACCCCACATCCCGTTACAATGAGCAGTTCTTC. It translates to CASSLDPTSRYNEQFF. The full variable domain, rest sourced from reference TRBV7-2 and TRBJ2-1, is GAGVSQSPSNKVTEKGKDVELRCDPISGHTALYWYRQSLGQGLEFLIYFQGNSAPDKSGLPSDRFSAERTGGSVSTLTIQRTQQEDSAVYLCASSLDPTSRYNEQFFGPGTRLTVL.

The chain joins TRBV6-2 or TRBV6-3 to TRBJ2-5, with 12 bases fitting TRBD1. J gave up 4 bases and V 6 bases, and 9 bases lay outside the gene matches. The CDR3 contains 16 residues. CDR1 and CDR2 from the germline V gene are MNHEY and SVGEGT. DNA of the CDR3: TGTGCCAGCAGCACCTACGGGACAGGGGGCGGAGAGACCCAGTACTTC. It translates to CASSTYGTGGGETQYF.

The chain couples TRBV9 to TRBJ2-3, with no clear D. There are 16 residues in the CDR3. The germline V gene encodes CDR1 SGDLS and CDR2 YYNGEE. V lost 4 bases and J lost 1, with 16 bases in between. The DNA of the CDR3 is TGTGCCAGCAGCCCCCATCCGGAGTGGGGCACAGATACGCAGTATTTT. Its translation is CASSPHPEWGTDTQYF.

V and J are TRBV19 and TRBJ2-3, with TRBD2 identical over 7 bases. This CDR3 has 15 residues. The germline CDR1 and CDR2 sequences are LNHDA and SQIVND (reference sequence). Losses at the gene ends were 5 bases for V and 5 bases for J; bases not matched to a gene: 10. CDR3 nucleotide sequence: TGTGCCAGTAGTGCCGCGAGGCAGCGGGGAGATACGCAGTATTTT. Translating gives CASSAARQRGDTQYF.

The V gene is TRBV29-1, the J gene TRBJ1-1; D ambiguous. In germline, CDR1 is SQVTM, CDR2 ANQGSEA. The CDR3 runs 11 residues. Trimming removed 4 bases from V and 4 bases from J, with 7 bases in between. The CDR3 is CSVVGATEAFF. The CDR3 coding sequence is TGCAGCGTTGTAGGTGCCACTGAAGCTTTCTTT. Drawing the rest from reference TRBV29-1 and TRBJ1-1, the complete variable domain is SAVISQKPSRDICQRGTSLTIQCQVDSQVTMMFWYRQQPGQSLTLIATANQGSEATYESGFVIDKFPISRPNLTFSTLTVSNMSPEDSSIYLCSVVGATEAFFGQGTRLTVV.

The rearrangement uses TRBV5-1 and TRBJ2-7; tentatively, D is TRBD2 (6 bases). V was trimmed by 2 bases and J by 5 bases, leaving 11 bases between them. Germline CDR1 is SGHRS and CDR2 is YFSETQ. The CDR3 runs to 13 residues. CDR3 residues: CASSFGTPNEQYF. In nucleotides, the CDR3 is TGCGCCAGCAGCTTTGGGACTCCGAACGAGCAGTACTTC.

DNA of the CDR3: TGTGCCATCAGTGCCGCCACGTACAATCAGCCCCAGCATTTT. Its protein is CAISAATYNQPQHF. The chain couples TRBV10-3 to TRBJ1-5; D ambiguous. Germline CDR1 reads ENHRY; CDR2 reads SYGVKD. The CDR3 is 14 amino acids. Between the trimmed V and J ends, which lost 4 bases and 3 bases, there was a span of 10 bases.

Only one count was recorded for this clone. CDR3 in DNA: TGTGCCAGCAGCGTAAGGGCGGAGGGTACCGGCTCCTACAATGAGCAGTTCTTC. Protein sequence: CASSVRAEGTGSYNEQFF. This chain joins TRBV9 and TRBJ2-1; D perhaps matches TRBD2 (6 bases). V was cut by 1 base and J by 0 bases, with 17 bases left in between. The CDR3 is 18 amino acids. CDR1 and CDR2 (germline): SGDLS, YYNGEE.

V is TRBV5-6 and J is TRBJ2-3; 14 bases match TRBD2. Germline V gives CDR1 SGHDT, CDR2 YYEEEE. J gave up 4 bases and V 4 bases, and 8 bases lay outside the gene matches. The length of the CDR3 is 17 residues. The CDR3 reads CASSLRPGLAGADTQYF. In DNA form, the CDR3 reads TGTGCCAGCAGCCTGAGACCGGGACTAGCGGGAGCAGATACGCAGTATTTT.

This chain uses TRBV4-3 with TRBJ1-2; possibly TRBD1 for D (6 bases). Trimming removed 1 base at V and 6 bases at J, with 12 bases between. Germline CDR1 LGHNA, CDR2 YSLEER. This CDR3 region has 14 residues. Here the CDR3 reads CASSQGQQGNGYTF. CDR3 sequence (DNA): TGCGCCAGCAGCCAAGGCCAACAGGGAAATGGCTACACCTTC.

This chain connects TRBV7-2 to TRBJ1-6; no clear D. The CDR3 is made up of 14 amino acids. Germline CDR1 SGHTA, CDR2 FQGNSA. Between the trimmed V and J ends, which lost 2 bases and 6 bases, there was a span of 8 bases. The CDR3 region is CASSLKWANSPLHF. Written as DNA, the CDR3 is TGTGCCAGCAGCTTAAAATGGGCTAATTCACCCCTCCACTTT.

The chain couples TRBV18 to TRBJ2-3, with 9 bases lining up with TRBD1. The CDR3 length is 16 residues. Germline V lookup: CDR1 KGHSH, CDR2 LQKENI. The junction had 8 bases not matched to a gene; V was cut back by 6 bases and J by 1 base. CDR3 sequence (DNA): TGTGCCAGCTCCCAAAATACAGGGGGCGGCACAGATACGCAGTATTTT. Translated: CASSQNTGGGTDTQYF.

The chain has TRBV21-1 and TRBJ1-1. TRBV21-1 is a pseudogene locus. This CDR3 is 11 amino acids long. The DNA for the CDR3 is TGTGCCAGCAGCAAATTTGGTGAAGCTTTCTTT. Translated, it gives CASSKFGEAFF.

This chain's CDR3 is CASSLQENTGELFF. CDR3 nucleotides: TGCGCCAGCAGCCTACAGGAGAACACCGGGGAGCTGTTTTTT. The V call is TRBV4-3, the J call TRBJ2-2; D perhaps matches TRBD1 (5 bases). CDR3 length equals 14 residues. The ends were cut back, 4 bases at V and 1 base at J, with 7 bases in the middle. Germline V gene data show CDR1 as LGHNA and CDR2 as YSLEER.

The CDR3 region has the DNA TGTGCCAGCAGCCAAGATCCCCGGGTAGAACATGAAGCTTTCTTT. Translating it yields CASSQDPRVEHEAFF. The J gene is TRBJ1-1, the V gene TRBV14; D is unresolved. CDR3 size: 15 residues. V lost 0 bases, J lost 7 bases, and 15 bases lay in between. The germline V gene has CDR1 SGHDN and CDR2 FVKESK.

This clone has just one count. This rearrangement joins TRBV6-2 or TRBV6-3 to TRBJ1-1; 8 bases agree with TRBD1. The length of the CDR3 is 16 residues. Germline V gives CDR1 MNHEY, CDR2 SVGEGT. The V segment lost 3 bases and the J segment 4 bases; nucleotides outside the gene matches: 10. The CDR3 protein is CASSYRTGRSSTEAFF. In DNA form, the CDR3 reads TGTGCCAGCAGTTATAGGACAGGGAGGTCAAGCACTGAAGCTTTCTTT.

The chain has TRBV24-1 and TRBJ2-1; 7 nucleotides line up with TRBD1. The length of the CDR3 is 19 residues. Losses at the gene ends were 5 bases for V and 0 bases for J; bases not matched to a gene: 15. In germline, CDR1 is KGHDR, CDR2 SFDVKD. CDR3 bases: TGTGCCACCAGTGCCCAACCGGGACAGAGTGACAGCTCCTACAATGAGCAGTTCTTC. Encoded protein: CATSAQPGQSDSSYNEQFF.

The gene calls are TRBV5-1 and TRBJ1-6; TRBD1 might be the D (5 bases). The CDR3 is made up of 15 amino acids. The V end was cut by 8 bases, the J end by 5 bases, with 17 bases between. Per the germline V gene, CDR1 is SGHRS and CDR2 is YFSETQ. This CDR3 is CARAGSRVNNSPLHF. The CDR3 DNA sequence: TGCGCCAGAGCCGGGAGCAGGGTTAATAATTCACCCCTCCACTTT.

The CDR3 DNA reads as TGCGCCAGCAGCTTGGGACAGCGGGATACTGAAGCTTTCTTT. Translated, it gives CASSLGQRDTEAFF. The chain joins TRBV5-1 to TRBJ1-1; D is possibly TRBD1 (5 bases). Per germline, CDR1 SGHRS and CDR2 YFSETQ. This CDR3 has 14 residues. The V end was cut by 0 bases, the J end by 5 bases, with 11 bases between.

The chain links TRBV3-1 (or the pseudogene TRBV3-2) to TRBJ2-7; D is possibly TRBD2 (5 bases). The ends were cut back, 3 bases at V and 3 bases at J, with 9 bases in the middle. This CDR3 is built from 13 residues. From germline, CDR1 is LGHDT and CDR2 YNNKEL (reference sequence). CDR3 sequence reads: CASSHAGGYEQYF. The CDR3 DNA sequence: TGTGCCAGCAGCCATGCAGGAGGCTACGAGCAGTACTTC.

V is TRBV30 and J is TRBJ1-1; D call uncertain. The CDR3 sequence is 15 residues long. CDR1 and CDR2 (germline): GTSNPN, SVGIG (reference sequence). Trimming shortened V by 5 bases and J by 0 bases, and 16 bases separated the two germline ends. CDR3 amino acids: CAWGSRGSMNTEAFF. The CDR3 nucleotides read TGTGCCTGGGGGTCGCGAGGAAGCATGAACACTGAAGCTTTCTTT.

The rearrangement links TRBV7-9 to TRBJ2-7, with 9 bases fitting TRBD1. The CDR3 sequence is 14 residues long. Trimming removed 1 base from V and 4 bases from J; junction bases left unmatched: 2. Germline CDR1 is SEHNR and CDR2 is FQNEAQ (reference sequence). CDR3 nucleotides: TGTGCCAGCAGCTTAGGCGGGACAGGGTACGAGCAGTACTTC. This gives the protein CASSLGGTGYEQYF.

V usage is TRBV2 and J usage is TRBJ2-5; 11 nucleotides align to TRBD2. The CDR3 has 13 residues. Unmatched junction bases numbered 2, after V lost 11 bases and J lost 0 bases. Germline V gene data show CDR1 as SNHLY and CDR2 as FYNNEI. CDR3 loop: CAVAGGNQETQYF. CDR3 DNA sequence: TGTGCCGTAGCGGGGGGGAACCAAGAGACCCAGTACTTC.